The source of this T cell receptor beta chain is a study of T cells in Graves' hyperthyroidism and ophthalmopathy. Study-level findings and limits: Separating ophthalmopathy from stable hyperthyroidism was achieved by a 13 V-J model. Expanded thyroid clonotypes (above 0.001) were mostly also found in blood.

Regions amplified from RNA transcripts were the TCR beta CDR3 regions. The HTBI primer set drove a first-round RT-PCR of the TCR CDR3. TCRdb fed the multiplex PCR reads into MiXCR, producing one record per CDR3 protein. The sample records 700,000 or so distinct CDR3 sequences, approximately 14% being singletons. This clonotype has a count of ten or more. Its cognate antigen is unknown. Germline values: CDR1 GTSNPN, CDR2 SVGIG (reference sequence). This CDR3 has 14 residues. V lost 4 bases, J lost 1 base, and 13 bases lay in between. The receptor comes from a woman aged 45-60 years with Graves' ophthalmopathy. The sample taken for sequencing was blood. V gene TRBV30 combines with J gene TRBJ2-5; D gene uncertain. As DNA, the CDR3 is TGTGCCTGGAAGTTACAGCAGCGCCAAGAGACCCAGTACTTC. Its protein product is CAWKLQQRQETQYF.